This paragraph reports one T cell receptor beta chain. Following autologous stem cell transplantation, relapse occurred in every patient, and exposure to brentuximab vedotin varied. CD4+ T cells were purified from thawed PBMCs by magnetic negative selection. The CDR3 is made up of 15 amino acids. V lost 3 bases and J 0 bases, leaving 12 bases between the germline ends. Germline CDR1 LGHNA, CDR2 YNFKEQ. Assay: immunoSEQ multiplex PCR; the TCRdb copy retains only in-frame clones and omits some. Of 8,000 to 9,000 clones detected, more than 65% appear once; the ten largest clones hold about 12%. The source of the sample is a study of PD-1 blockade in classical Hodgkin lymphoma.

This material consisted of CD4+ T cells from blood, taken at baseline. The chain carries TRBV4-2 and TRBJ2-7; D is undetermined. The clonotype comes from a human donor with classical Hodgkin lymphoma. The CDR3 DNA sequence: TGTGCCAGCAGCCAGACCGCCTATAGCTCCTACGAGCAGTACTTC. Amino acids: CASSQTAYSSYEQYF.